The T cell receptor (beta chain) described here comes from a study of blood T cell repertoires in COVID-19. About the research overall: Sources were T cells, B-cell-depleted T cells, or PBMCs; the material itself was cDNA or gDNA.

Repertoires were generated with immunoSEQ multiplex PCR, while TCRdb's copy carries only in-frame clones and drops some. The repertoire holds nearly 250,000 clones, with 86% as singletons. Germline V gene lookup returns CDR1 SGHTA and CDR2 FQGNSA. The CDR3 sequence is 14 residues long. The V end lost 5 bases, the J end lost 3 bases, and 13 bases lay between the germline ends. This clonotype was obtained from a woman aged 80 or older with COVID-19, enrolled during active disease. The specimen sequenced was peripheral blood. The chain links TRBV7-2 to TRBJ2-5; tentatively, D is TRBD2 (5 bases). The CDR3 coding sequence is TGTGCCAGCAGCCCCCCCGGGGTAAAAGAGACCCAGTACTTC. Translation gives CASSPPGVKETQYF.